Below are 15 T cell receptor beta chains sequenced from a single sample in a study of blood T cells in healthy people across ages. Alongside a J-beta primer mix, a sample-barcoded 5' primer served in a second PCR lasting roughly 7 to 12 cycles. TCRdb processed the 5' RACE reads anew with MiXCR; each CDR3 protein has one entry. The table records 1.6 million or so distinct CDR3 sequences, 34% of them present only once. Sequenced material: blood. The origin of the receptors is a woman younger than 45 in good health.

In its sample, this clonotype was seen a few times. This chain connects TRBV25-1 to TRBJ2-3; the D gene is possibly TRBD1 (6 bases). The CDR3 contains 14 residues. The germline V and J ends were trimmed by 3 bases and 6 bases, with 13 bases remaining between them. Germline CDR1 MGHDK, CDR2 SYGVNS. The CDR3 DNA sequence: TGTGCCAGCAGTGAGACAGGACCTGGGGATACGCAGTATTTT. Translation gives CASSETGPGDTQYF.

With respect to this clonotype: It may be a read error: a sequence one base away is much more abundant. The chain combines TRBV6-1 with TRBJ1-5, with TRBD1 as a possible D gene (6 bases). Germline V gives CDR1 MNHNS, CDR2 SASEGT. V was pared by 6 bases and J by 6 bases, with 12 bases between. There are 13 residues in the CDR3. The CDR3 here is CASSLQGCQPQHF. Written as DNA, the CDR3 is TGTGCCAGCAGCTTACAGGGTTGTCAGCCCCAGCATTTT.

This clonotype was found many times. The rearrangement uses TRBV7-9 and TRBJ2-7; the D gene is possibly TRBD2 (5 bases). Germline CDR1 is SEHNR and CDR2 is FQNEAQ (reference sequence). The V end was cut by 4 bases, the J end by 2 bases, with 12 bases between. This CDR3 comprises 14 residues. CDR3 sequence: CASSSPGSAYEQYF. CDR3 bases: TGTGCCAGCAGCTCCCCGGGTAGCGCCTACGAGCAGTACTTC.

The chain couples TRBV10-3 to TRBJ2-7; D possibly corresponds to TRBD1 (5 bases). Germline CDR1 reads ENHRY; CDR2 reads SYGVKD. The CDR3 consists of 14 residues. With 2 bases removed from V and 2 bases from J, the gap between germline ends came to 10 bases. The DNA for the CDR3 is TGTGCCATCAGTGAGAGGACAATTCCCTACGAGCAGTACTTC. As protein: CAISERTIPYEQYF.

This clonotype appeared a few times. This rearrangement joins TRBV6-5 to TRBJ2-1; perhaps TRBD2 as D (5 bases). V shed 0 bases and J shed 10 bases, with 10 bases lying between them. Germline V gives CDR1 MNHEY, CDR2 SVGAGI. The CDR3 covers 13 residues. The CDR3 reads CASSYSRAKEQFF. Here the CDR3 DNA reads TGTGCCAGCAGTTACTCGAGGGCAAAAGAGCAGTTCTTC.

Of note for this clonotype: At one end, the junction sequence differs from germline, possibly due to a read error. The chain is built from TRBV9 and TRBJ2-7; D remains unclear. This CDR3 spans 15 amino acids. CDR1 SGDLS and CDR2 YYNGEE come from the germline V gene. The chain's CDR3 is CASNVGPSVAYEQYF. The CDR3 DNA reads as TGTGCCAGCAACGTAGGTCCTTCGGTGGCCTACGAGCAGTACTTC.

The V call is TRBV2, the J call TRBJ1-2, with D possibly TRBD1 on 5 matching bases. V was trimmed by 2 bases and J by 6 bases, leaving 22 bases between them. Germline V lookup: CDR1 SNHLY, CDR2 FYNNEI. This CDR3 contains 17 residues. The CDR3: CASSEIGEGFGHDGYTF. The CDR3 DNA reads as TGTGCCAGCAGTGAAATAGGAGAGGGGTTTGGGCATGATGGCTACACCTTC.

In regard to this clonotype: At one boundary the junction diverges from the germline segment, which might be a read error. V gene TRBV7-9 combines with J gene TRBJ2-3; D is uncertain. The CDR3 extends over 14 amino acids. Per germline, CDR1 SEHNR and CDR2 FQNEAQ (reference sequence). The CDR3 reads CASSFAASTDTQYF. The CDR3 DNA reads as TGCGCCAGCAGCTTCGCGGCTAGCACAGATACGCAGTATTTT.

This clonotype turned up a few times. The chain joins TRBV11-1 to TRBJ2-7; 7 bases are a match to TRBD1. Germline CDR1 SGHAT, CDR2 FQDESV (reference sequence). V lost 7 bases to trimming and J lost 4 bases; unmatched junction nucleotides: 13. The CDR3 is 15 amino acids. CDR3 sequence (DNA): TGTGCCAGCACCCCCGGTGGGACAGCCTGTTACGAGCAGTACTTC. It is translated as CASTPGGTACYEQYF.

This clonotype was seen many times. The chain uses TRBV6-5 and TRBJ2-7, with D perhaps matching TRBD1 (6 bases). Germline loops: CDR1 MNHEY, CDR2 SVGAGI. Deletions cut 3 bases from V and 3 bases from J, with 9 bases between. The CDR3 is 13 residues long. This CDR3 reads CASSYSTGYEQYF. CDR3 nucleotide sequence: TGTGCCAGCAGTTATTCGACAGGCTACGAGCAGTACTTC.

The chain joins TRBV20-1 to TRBJ2-3; the D gene is possibly TRBD2 (5 bases). The CDR3 has 18 amino acids. The germline V and J ends were trimmed by 2 bases and 1 base, with 22 bases remaining between them. Germline V gives CDR1 DFQATT, CDR2 SNEGSKA (reference sequence). CDR3 in amino acids: CSARSASSGHIGTDTQYF. In nucleotides, the CDR3 is TGCAGTGCTAGATCCGCTTCCAGCGGCCACATCGGCACAGATACGCAGTATTTT.

This clonotype turned up a few times. The chain has TRBV5-1 and TRBJ1-1, with D hard to call. CDR3 length: 14 residues. V was pared by 0 bases and J by 2 bases, with 8 bases between. CDR1 and CDR2 from the germline V gene are SGHRS and YFSETQ. Here the CDR3 DNA reads TGCGCCAGCAGCTTGGTGGCGGAAAACACTGAAGCTTTCTTT. It yields the protein CASSLVAENTEAFF.

The chain employs TRBV29-1 and TRBJ2-5; TRBD2 might be the D (5 bases). CDR1 and CDR2 from the germline V gene are SQVTM and ANQGSEA. V dropped 0 bases and J dropped 5 bases, with 16 bases sitting between them. This CDR3 is 15 amino acids long. This CDR3 is CSVEDHPRPGETQYF. CDR3 nucleotides: TGCAGCGTTGAAGATCATCCCAGGCCGGGGGAGACCCAGTACTTC.

The rearrangement links TRBV7-9 to TRBJ2-1; D tentatively reads TRBD1 or TRBD2 (5 bases each). V lost 4 bases and J lost 8, with 21 bases in between. Germline-derived CDR1 and CDR2 are SEHNR and FQNEAQ (reference sequence). The CDR3 sequence is 16 residues long. The CDR3 loop reads CASSSQARERNDEQFF. The CDR3 nucleotides are TGTGCCAGCAGCTCACAAGCCAGGGAGCGAAACGATGAGCAGTTCTTC. The whole variable domain, remainder taken from reference TRBV7-9 and TRBJ2-1, is DTGVSQNPRHKITKRGQNVTFRCDPISEHNRLYWYRQTLGQGPEFLTYFQNEAQLEKSRLLSDRFSAERPKGSFSTLEIQRTEQGDSAMYLCASSSQARERNDEQFFGPGTRLTVL.

The rearrangement links TRBV4-1 to TRBJ1-1, with 7 positions matching TRBD1. The V gene end was trimmed by 6 bases and the J gene end by 3 bases; junction bases not matched to a gene: 13. This CDR3 is 16 amino acids long. CDR1 MGHRA and CDR2 YSYEKL come from the germline V gene. In nucleotides, the CDR3 is TGCGCCAGCAGTCATAGCCCGGGGACAGCCGACACTGAAGCTTTCTTT. Translation: CASSHSPGTADTEAFF.